The entry below gives a single T cell receptor beta chain sequence along with its context. Its antigen remains unidentified. Qualities for individual bases were not recorded, and no much larger clone is one base off. CDR1 and CDR2 are drawn from the germline V gene: KGHSH, LQKENI. The CDR3 covers 12 residues, taking in both the cysteine and the phenylalanine. The read is trimmed to its CDR3 DNA, 36 bases read in frame from base 1. Trimming takes 5 bases from V and 6 bases from J, and the germline ends sit 11 bases apart. The record originates from a study of shared T cell receptors in the human thymus (dated by TCRdb to about 2021). About the investigation overall: The study examined how self-reactive, shared T-cell receptor alpha chains are generated in the human thymus.

Libraries came from the immunoSEQ multiplex PCR assay. TCRdb took over this immuneACCESS table, retaining in-frame rearrangements with V and J assigned. Such tables are incomplete; in checked studies, under half of the missing clones stem from an unresolved V gene, and the remainder is unexplained. The sample includes approximately 730,000 clones, with 80% to 90% observed a single time. Roughly 0.01% of the sample is held by the ten biggest clonotypes. Separately, the same data were catalogued under a study of human thymus T cells. The second study reports: Immunologically healthy infants undergoing open corrective cardiac surgery for congenital heart defects in Finland were used as donors. Thymus tissue was collected as surgical resects that were removed during corrective cardiac surgery. Usage of V and J gene segments appeared to be biased in both the thymic and the peripheral blood repertoires. According to the related research, thymic TCR repertoires were highly overlapping among unrelated individuals. The study used about eight infant thymus samples plus four related peripheral blood samples to characterize TCR alpha and beta repertoires. Donor ages ranging from 7 to 244 days were recorded, and 5 to 7 male and a couple of female infants were included in the cohort. Thymocytes were freed from the tissue by mechanical means and kept at -70 degrees C as pellets of roughly 9-30 million cells. A QIAsymphony instrument was used to extract genomic DNA from the frozen cell pellets. The immunoSEQ multiplex PCR assay was used to amplify the TCRB and TCRAD loci from a standardized amount of quality-controlled genomic DNA. The amplicons covered the V(D)J region and were long enough to include the CDR3 and to identify the V and J genes. Through the commercial immunoSEQ service, the amplicons were sequenced on an Illumina platform. Primer bias and sequencing errors were corrected using previously described methods, and TCRAD and TCRB definitions followed the IMGT database. Analysis of the repertoires was done with immunoSEQ Analyzer 3.0 and VDJTools and included basic statistics, V/J segment usage, diversity estimates, rarefaction and pairwise overlap. To estimate diversity, the Chao1, ChaoE, Efron-Thisted, Shannon and inverse Simpson indices were applied, and diversity was also estimated on datasets down-sampled to the smallest sample. For repertoire overlap, CDR3 nucleotide sequence, V gene and J gene had to match strictly, and clustering was done by Jaccard-based multidimensional scaling. On average, around 810,000 unique TCRB clonotypes were obtained from thymus samples, compared with roughly 84,000 from blood samples.

In this chain, TRBV18 is recombined with TRBJ2-7; TRBD1 could be the D gene, as 5 bases match. The clonotype comes from a girl younger than two with a congenital heart defect. Donor details come from another sample of the same person, matched by shared clones. Input material: thymocytes. The CDR3 loop reads CASSADSIEQYF. The DNA is TGTGCCAGCTCAGCCGACAGCATCGAGCAGTACTTC.